This T cell receptor (beta chain) was observed in a study of blood T cell repertoires in COVID-19. Germline CDR1 ENHRY, CDR2 SYGVKD. Trimming cost V 0 bases and J 0 bases; bases outside gene matches: 3. The CDR3 consists of 17 residues. This clone was detected only once. Measured with immunoSEQ multiplex PCR; TCRdb has only the in-frame clones, and not every one. Found here are 110,000 to 150,000 clones, around three quarters of them singletons; the top ten hold roughly 13%. The sample was peripheral blood. This sequence was found in an elderly man with acute or convalescent COVID-19. The chain couples TRBV10-3 to TRBJ2-3, with 10 bases that match TRBD1. The CDR3 bases are TGTGCCATCAGTGAGTCGGGGACAGGGGCTAGCACAGATACGCAGTATTTT. Its protein product is CAISESGTGASTDTQYF.